This T cell receptor (beta chain) was sequenced for a study of blood T cell repertoires in COVID-19. In the study overall: Samples of COVID-19 (acute and convalescent) were obtained from the United States, Italy and Spain. From T cells, B-cell-depleted T cells, or PBMCs came the material, which was cDNA or gDNA.

Trimming cost V 9 bases and J 6 bases, with 18 bases left between them. This CDR3 is 14 amino acids long. Looked up from germline, CDR1 is MDHEN and CDR2 is SYDVKM. Under the authors' procedure: Researchers report that nucleated cell counts were estimated from reference gene primer amplification. Some clones are missing from TCRdb's copy, which holds only in-frame ones; the method was immunoSEQ multiplex PCR. Clonal size and the V and J genes are those of that table, whereas D and trimming came from the DNA. The repertoire includes roughly 7,300 clones, about 85% of them detected once, and around 16% sits in the top ten.

The receptor comes from a human donor in a cohort sampled during active COVID-19. This chain joins TRBV28 and TRBJ1-5, with D possibly matching TRBD1 (6 bases). Material: peripheral blood. DNA for the CDR3: TGTGCCAGTGACGCAGGGGTCCGGGGTCAGCCCCAGCATTTT. Translating it yields CASDAGVRGQPQHF.